The 26 T cell receptor beta chains given below trace back to one sample, sequenced in a study of T cell repertoires in cytomegalovirus infection. TCRdb re-called the reads through MiXCR, storing one row per CDR3 protein. The data hold hundreds of thousands of distinct CDR3 sequences, with approximately 22% observed a single time. The sample consisted of CD8+ T cells from PBMCs. The source of these receptors is a human donor in good health (CMV status not recorded). Some clones in this sample may be carry-over from other donors' samples.

CDR3 protein: CASSLSVDSPNTGELFF. For the CDR3, the DNA is TGTGCCAGCAGTTTATCGGTGGACTCGCCGAACACCGGGGAGCTGTTTTTT. The V and J genes are TRBV27 and TRBJ2-2; a weak D match, TRBD2 (5 bases). Trimming cost V 0 bases and J 0 bases, with 11 bases left between them. Germline-derived CDR1 and CDR2 are MNHEY and SMNVEV (reference sequence). There are 17 residues in the CDR3.

This chain connects TRBV2 to TRBJ2-7; 11 positions agree with TRBD1. The length of the CDR3 is 15 residues. CDR1 is SNHLY and CDR2 is FYNNEI in the germline V gene. V lost 5 bases to trimming and J lost 3 bases; unmatched junction nucleotides: 6. Written as DNA, the CDR3 is TGTGCCAGCAGTATCGGGACAGGGGGTTTCTACGAGCAGTACTTC. Translating gives CASSIGTGGFYEQYF. The full variable domain, with the rest looked up from reference TRBV2 and TRBJ2-7, is EPEVTQTPSHQVTQMGQEVILRCVPISNHLYFYWYRQILGQKVEFLVSFYNNEISEKSEIFDDQFSVERPDGSNFTLKIRSTKLEDSAMYFCASSIGTGGFYEQYFGPGTRLTVT.

This clonotype was recorded many times. The chain uses TRBV7-8 and TRBJ2-7; 10 bases are a match to TRBD1. The germline V gene encodes CDR1 SGHVS and CDR2 FQNEAQ. Losses at the gene ends were 5 bases for V and 4 bases for J; bases not matched to a gene: 2. This CDR3 has 13 residues. The CDR3 reads CASSTGQGYEQYF. The DNA for the CDR3 is TGTGCCAGCAGCACGGGACAGGGGTACGAGCAGTACTTC.

The J gene is TRBJ2-7, the V gene TRBV20-1; D may be TRBD2 (7 bases). Germline CDR1 and CDR2: DFQATT and SNEGSKA (reference sequence). Trimming removed 3 bases at V and 1 base at J, with 19 bases between. CDR3 size: 16 residues. CDR3 in DNA: TGCAGTGCTAGCGGAGGGGGGCTAGCGGATTCCTACGAGCAGTACTTC. It translates to CSASGGGLADSYEQYF.

In this sample, this clonotype turned up many times. The gene calls are TRBV28 and TRBJ1-1, with D hard to call. The CDR3 has 14 residues. Trimming took off 1 base at V and 7 bases at J, with 13 bases between the two ends. CDR1 and CDR2 from the germline V gene are MDHEN and SYDVKM. In DNA form, the CDR3 reads TGTGCCAGCAGTTTATCCCTAGACGGGTATGAAGCTTTCTTT. The encoded protein is CASSLSLDGYEAFF. Full variable domain (outside the CDR3, taken from reference TRBV28 and TRBJ1-1): DVKVTQSSRYLVKRTGEKVFLECVQDMDHENMFWYRQDPGLGLRLIYFSYDVKMKEKGDIPEGYSVSREKKERFSLILESASTNQTSMYLCASSLSLDGYEAFFGQGTRLTVV.

The J gene is TRBJ1-1, the V gene TRBV20-1; D might be TRBD1 (5 bases). Trimming removed 0 bases from V and 3 bases from J, with 11 bases in between. Germline CDR1 and CDR2: DFQATT and SNEGSKA (reference sequence). This CDR3 comprises 14 residues. The CDR3 DNA follows: TGCAGTGCTAGAGAGCAGGCGGGGGACACTGAAGCTTTCTTT. Its protein is CSAREQAGDTEAFF.

This clonotype came up a few times. The chain combines TRBV5-1 with TRBJ2-2; D gene uncertain. This CDR3 spans 14 amino acids. CDR1 and CDR2 from the germline V gene are SGHRS and YFSETQ. Trimming shortened V by 1 base and J by 7 bases, and 11 bases separated the two germline ends. DNA of the CDR3: TGCGCCAGCAGCTTGCCCGACGGAATCGGGGAGCTGTTTTTT. Protein sequence: CASSLPDGIGELFF.

This clonotype was detected ten times or more. The chain recombines TRBV7-9 with TRBJ1-1; D is unresolved. Germline-derived CDR1 and CDR2 are SEHNR and FQNEAQ (reference sequence). The length of the CDR3 is 13 residues. Trimming cost V 1 base and J 5 bases, with 8 bases left between them. CDR3 sequence (DNA): TGTGCCAGCAGCTTAGGGGGAGAGACTGAAGCTTTCTTT. Translating gives CASSLGGETEAFF.

This rearrangement joins TRBV29-1 to TRBJ2-7; 12 bases are shared with TRBD2. The CDR3 length is 14 residues. Trimming cost V 4 bases and J 1 base; bases outside gene matches: 2. Looked up from germline, CDR1 is SQVTM and CDR2 is ANQGSEA. CDR3 amino acids: CSVGLAGASYEQYF. The CDR3, as DNA: TGCAGCGTTGGACTAGCGGGGGCTTCCTACGAGCAGTACTTC.

This clonotype was seen a few times. The chain recombines TRBV6-1 with TRBJ2-1, with a weak D call TRBD2 (5 bases). Trimming took 5 bases from V and 4 from J, leaving 12 bases between them. The germline V gene has CDR1 MNHNS and CDR2 SASEGT. This CDR3 contains 14 residues. Written as DNA, the CDR3 is TGTGCCAGCAGTTTCGGGAATACTTACAATGAGCAGTTCTTC. Protein sequence: CASSFGNTYNEQFF.

This chain links TRBV20-1 with TRBJ1-1, with no clear D. Germline V lookup: CDR1 DFQATT, CDR2 SNEGSKA (reference sequence). CDR3 length: 10 residues. Trimming stripped 6 bases from V and 7 bases from J, with 9 bases between. CDR3 nucleotides: TGCAGTGCCCGGGAAGGTGAAGCTTTCTTT. It specifies CSAREGEAFF.

V usage is TRBV20-1 and J usage is TRBJ2-1; D ambiguous. Between the trimmed V and J ends, which lost 0 bases and 0 bases, there was a span of 9 bases. This CDR3 region has 15 residues. Germline loops: CDR1 DFQATT, CDR2 SNEGSKA (reference sequence). For the CDR3, the DNA is TGCAGTGCTAGAGATGCCCCGAGCTCCTACAATGAGCAGTTCTTC. It encodes CSARDAPSSYNEQFF.

Only a few counts were recorded for this clonotype. The chain joins TRBV5-1 to TRBJ2-7; 7 nucleotides align to TRBD2. Germline V gene sequence: CDR1 SGHRS, CDR2 YFSETQ. With 1 base clipped from V and 5 bases from J, the junction kept 9 bases outside the gene matches. There are 15 residues in the CDR3. CDR3 in amino acids: CASSLTGGSANEQYF. In DNA, the CDR3 is TGCGCCAGCAGCTTGACGGGGGGTTCGGCAAACGAGCAGTACTTC.

Remarks on this clonotype: A much larger clone lies one base from this, so it may be a read error. The chain carries TRBV28 and TRBJ2-7; the D is unclear. Trimming cost V 7 bases and J 0 bases, with 10 bases left between them. Germline loops: CDR1 MDHEN, CDR2 SYDVKM. The CDR3 loop spans 13 amino acids. CDR3 region: CASIFGNSYEQYF. The CDR3 bases are TGTGCCAGCATTTTTGGGAACTCCTACGAGCAGTACTTC.

Many counts were recorded for this clonotype. The V and J genes are TRBV7-2 and TRBJ2-1, with 9 nucleotides matching TRBD1. Germline lookup yields CDR1 SGHTA and CDR2 FQGNSA. The CDR3 spans 17 residues. V was clipped by 5 bases and J by 2 bases; unmatched bases: 10. The CDR3 loop reads CASSLDRGRSPYNEQFF. The CDR3 DNA reads as TGTGCCAGCAGCCTGGACAGGGGCCGTTCCCCCTACAATGAGCAGTTCTTC.

CDR3 coding DNA: TGTGCCAGCAGCTTGGATATGGAAAAACTGTTTTTT. This encodes CASSLDMEKLFF. The rearrangement uses TRBV5-4 and TRBJ1-4; D remains ambiguous. Per the germline V gene, CDR1 is SGHNT and CDR2 is YYREEE (reference sequence). Trimming took off 0 bases at V and 8 bases at J, with 5 bases between the two ends. CDR3 length equals 12 residues.

By frequency in the sample, this clonotype is medium-sized. The chain combines TRBV7-8 with TRBJ2-1, with unresolved D. The CDR3 runs 13 residues. In germline, CDR1 is SGHVS, CDR2 FQNEAQ. Between the trimmed V and J ends, which lost 5 bases and 8 bases, there was a span of 13 bases. DNA of the CDR3: TGTGCCAGCAGCACCCTAGTTACTGATGAGCAGTTCTTC. It specifies CASSTLVTDEQFF.

This clonotype was detected only a few times. This chain uses TRBV24-1 with TRBJ1-5, with D maybe TRBD1 (5 bases). V lost 5 bases and J 4 bases, leaving 5 bases between the germline ends. CDR1 is KGHDR, CDR2 SFDVKD, per germline. The CDR3 covers 12 residues. CDR3 sequence reads: CATSGGNQPQHF. CDR3 DNA: TGTGCCACCAGTGGGGGGAATCAGCCCCAGCATTTT.

This clonotype came up many times. The chain combines TRBV7-2 with TRBJ2-1; 8 positions match TRBD2. The CDR3 has 15 residues. V was pared by 5 bases and J by 5 bases, with 8 bases of the junction left unmatched. CDR1 is SGHTA and CDR2 is FQGNSA in the germline V gene. Here the CDR3 DNA reads TGTGCCAGCAGCGAGGGAACTAGCGGTAACAATGAGCAGTTCTTC. This translates into CASSEGTSGNNEQFF.

Many counts were recorded for this clonotype. The rearrangement uses TRBV7-2 and TRBJ2-7; tentatively, D is TRBD2 (5 bases). Trimming removed 3 bases from V and 7 bases from J, with 16 bases in between. The germline V gene encodes CDR1 SGHTA and CDR2 FQGNSA. The CDR3 spans 14 residues. CDR3 amino acids: CASSLLFGKGEQYF. The CDR3 DNA is TGTGCCAGCAGCTTGTTATTCGGGAAAGGGGAGCAGTACTTC.

This clonotype was seen a few times. This rearrangement joins TRBV12-3 or TRBV12-4 to TRBJ2-3; no reliable D call. This CDR3 is built from 14 residues. V was clipped by 1 base and J by 4 bases, with 9 bases between them. CDR3 region: CASSLVVSPDTQYF. Written as DNA, the CDR3 is TGTGCCAGCAGTTTAGTAGTCAGCCCAGATACGCAGTATTTT.

The rearrangement links TRBV20-1 to TRBJ2-7; the D gene is possibly TRBD1 (6 bases). This CDR3 has 14 amino acids. Looked up from germline, CDR1 is DFQATT and CDR2 is SNEGSKA (reference sequence). With 1 base removed from V and 7 bases from J, the gap between germline ends came to 17 bases. The CDR3 DNA reads TGCAGTGCTAGAGGACAGGTGGTAAGGGGGGAGCAGTACTTC. Translating gives CSARGQVVRGEQYF.

This clonotype came up a few times. The V call is TRBV2, the J call TRBJ2-7, with 8 bases that match TRBD2. There are 14 residues in the CDR3. The V segment lost 8 bases and the J segment 0 bases; nucleotides outside the gene matches: 6. Germline V gene sequence: CDR1 SNHLY, CDR2 FYNNEI. The CDR3 region is CASAVTSASYEQYF. In DNA form, the CDR3 reads TGTGCCAGCGCTGTGACTAGCGCCTCCTACGAGCAGTACTTC.

The rearrangement uses TRBV6-5 and TRBJ1-2; D unresolved. Trimming took 6 bases from V and 2 from J, leaving 22 bases between them. The CDR3 totals 17 residues. Germline values: CDR1 MNHEY, CDR2 SVGAGI. CDR3 DNA sequence: TGTGCCAGCAGCCCTCTTATCGGGCGGGCGGAGAACTATGGCTACACCTTC. This sequence encodes CASSPLIGRAENYGYTF.

The V call is TRBV29-1, the J call TRBJ1-2; no clear D gene. Per the germline V gene, CDR1 is SQVTM and CDR2 is ANQGSEA. Trimming removed 4 bases at V and 6 bases at J, with 9 bases between. The CDR3 runs to 11 residues. The CDR3: CSVGQLNGYTF. In nucleotides, the CDR3 is TGCAGCGTTGGGCAGCTTAATGGCTACACCTTC. Looking up the rest from reference TRBV29-1 and TRBJ1-2 gives the full variable domain: SAVISQKPSRDICQRGTSLTIQCQVDSQVTMMFWYRQQPGQSLTLIATANQGSEATYESGFVIDKFPISRPNLTFSTLTVSNMSPEDSSIYLCSVGQLNGYTFGSGTRLTVV.

CDR3 coding DNA: TGCAGCGTTGAGGAGGGTCAACAGGGGGCTATGGACGAGCAGTACTTC. Encoded protein: CSVEEGQQGAMDEQYF. The chain is built from TRBV29-1 and TRBJ2-7, with TRBD1 matching over 9 bases. J lost 5 bases, V lost 3 bases, and 14 bases had no gene match. This CDR3 region has 16 residues. Germline lookup yields CDR1 SQVTM and CDR2 ANQGSEA.